This TCR beta chain was identified during a study of preoperative IRX-2 immunotherapy in early breast cancer. Some clones are missing from TCRdb's copy, which holds only in-frame ones; the method was immunoSEQ multiplex PCR. The data contain around 95,000 clones, 70% to 90% of them singletons. Germline-derived CDR1 and CDR2 are MNHGY and SAAAGT. This CDR3 spans 13 amino acids. Trimming removed 6 bases at V and 0 bases at J, with 6 bases between. Treatment described: preoperative locoregional IRX-2 cytokine immunotherapy. The TCR originated in a human donor with breast cancer. The chain recombines TRBV6-8 with TRBJ1-5; D not resolved. Sequencing was performed on tumor tissue, taken after IRX-2 immunotherapy. The CDR3 loop is CASRDTSNQPQHF. For the CDR3, the DNA is TGTGCCAGCAGAGACACTAGCAATCAGCCCCAGCATTTT.